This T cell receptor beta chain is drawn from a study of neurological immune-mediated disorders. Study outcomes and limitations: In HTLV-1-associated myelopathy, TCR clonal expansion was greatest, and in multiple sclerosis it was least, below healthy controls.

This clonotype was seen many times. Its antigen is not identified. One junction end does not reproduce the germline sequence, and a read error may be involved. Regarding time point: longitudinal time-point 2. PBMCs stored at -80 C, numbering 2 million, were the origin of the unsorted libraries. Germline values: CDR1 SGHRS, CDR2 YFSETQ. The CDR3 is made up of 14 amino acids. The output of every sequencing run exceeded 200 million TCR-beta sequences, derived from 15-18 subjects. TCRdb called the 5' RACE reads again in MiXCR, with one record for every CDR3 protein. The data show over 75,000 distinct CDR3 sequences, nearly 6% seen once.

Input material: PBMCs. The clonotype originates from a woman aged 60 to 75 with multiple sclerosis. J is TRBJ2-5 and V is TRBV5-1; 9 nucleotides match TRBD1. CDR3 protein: CASTLGTGPETQYF. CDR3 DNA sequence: TGCGCCAGCACCTTGGGGACAGGGCCAGAGACCCAGTACTTC.